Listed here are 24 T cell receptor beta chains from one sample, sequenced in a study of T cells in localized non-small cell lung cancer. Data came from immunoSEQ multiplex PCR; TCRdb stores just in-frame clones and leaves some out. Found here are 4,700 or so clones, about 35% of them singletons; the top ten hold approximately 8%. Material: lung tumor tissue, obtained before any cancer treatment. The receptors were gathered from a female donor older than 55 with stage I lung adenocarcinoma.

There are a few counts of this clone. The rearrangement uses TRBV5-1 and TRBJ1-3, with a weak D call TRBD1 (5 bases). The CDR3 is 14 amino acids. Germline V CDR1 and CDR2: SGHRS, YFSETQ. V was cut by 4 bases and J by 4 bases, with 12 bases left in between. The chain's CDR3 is CASSGGLEGNTIYF. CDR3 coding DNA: TGCGCCAGCAGCGGGGGACTAGAGGGAAACACCATATATTTT.

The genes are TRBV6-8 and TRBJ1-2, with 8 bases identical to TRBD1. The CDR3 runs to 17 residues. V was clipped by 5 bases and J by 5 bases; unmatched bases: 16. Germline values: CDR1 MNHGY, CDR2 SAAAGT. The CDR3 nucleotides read TGTGCCAGCAGTCCCACCTCGTCCAGGGGGCGCGGGTATGGCTACACCTTC. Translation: CASSPTSSRGRGYGYTF.

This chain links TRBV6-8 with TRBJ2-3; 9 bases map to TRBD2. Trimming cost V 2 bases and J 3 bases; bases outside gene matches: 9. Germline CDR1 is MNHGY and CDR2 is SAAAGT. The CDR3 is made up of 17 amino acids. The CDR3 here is CASSYLPSGTSTDTQYF. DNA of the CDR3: TGTGCCAGCAGTTACCTCCCTAGCGGGACGAGTACAGATACGCAGTATTTT.

The CDR3 reads CAARPGNSYNEQFF. CDR3 DNA: TGTGCCGCCCGTCCGGGAAACTCCTACAATGAGCAGTTCTTC. The V gene is TRBV30, the J gene TRBJ2-1, with D possibly TRBD2 on 5 matching bases. The CDR3 contains 14 residues. From germline, CDR1 is GTSNPN and CDR2 SVGIG (reference sequence). V dropped 8 bases and J dropped 0 bases, with 14 bases sitting between them. The full variable domain, rest sourced from reference TRBV30 and TRBJ2-1, is SQTIHQWPATLVQPVGSPLSLECTVEGTSNPNLYWYRQAAGRGLQLLFYSVGIGQISSEVPQNLSASRPQDRQFILSSKKLLLSDSGFYLCAARPGNSYNEQFFGPGTRLTVL.

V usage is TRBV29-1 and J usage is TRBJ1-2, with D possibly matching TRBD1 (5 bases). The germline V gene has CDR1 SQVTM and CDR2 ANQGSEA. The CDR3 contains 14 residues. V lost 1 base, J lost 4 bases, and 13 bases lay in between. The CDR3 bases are TGCAGCGTTGAAGCGCAGGGCGACCTCTATGGCTACACCTTC. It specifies CSVEAQGDLYGYTF.

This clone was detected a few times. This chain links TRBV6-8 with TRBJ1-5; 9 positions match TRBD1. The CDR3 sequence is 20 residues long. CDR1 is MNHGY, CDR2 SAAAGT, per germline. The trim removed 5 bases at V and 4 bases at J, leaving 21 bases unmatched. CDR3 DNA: TGTGCCAGCAGTGATATCCCTCCGGGACAGGGATTTACTAGGAATCAGCCCCAGCATTTT. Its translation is CASSDIPPGQGFTRNQPQHF.

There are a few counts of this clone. CDR3 sequence reads: CASSLSGVDATNEKLFF. The CDR3 DNA is TGTGCCAGCAGTTTATCCGGAGTGGATGCAACTAATGAAAAACTGTTTTTT. The chain joins TRBV28 to TRBJ1-4; D call uncertain. The V end was cut by 1 base, the J end by 0 bases, with 12 bases between. Germline V gives CDR1 MDHEN, CDR2 SYDVKM. The CDR3 consists of 17 residues.

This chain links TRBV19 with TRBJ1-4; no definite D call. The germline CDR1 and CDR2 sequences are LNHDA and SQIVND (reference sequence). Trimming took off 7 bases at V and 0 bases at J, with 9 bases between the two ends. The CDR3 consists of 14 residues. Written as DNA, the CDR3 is TGTGCCAGTAAATTCAGCGCAACTAATGAAAAACTGTTTTTT. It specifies CASKFSATNEKLFF. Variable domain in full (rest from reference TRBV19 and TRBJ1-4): DGGITQSPKYLFRKEGQNVTLSCEQNLNHDAMYWYRQDPGQGLRLIYYSQIVNDFQKGDIAEGYSVSREKKESFPLTVTSAQKNPTAFYLCASKFSATNEKLFFGSGTQLSVL.

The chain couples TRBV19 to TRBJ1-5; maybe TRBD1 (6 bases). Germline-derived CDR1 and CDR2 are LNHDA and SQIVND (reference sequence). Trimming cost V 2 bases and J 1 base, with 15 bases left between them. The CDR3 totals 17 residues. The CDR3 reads CASSIQEGVRSNQPQHF. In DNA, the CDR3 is TGTGCCAGTAGTATACAGGAGGGGGTGAGGAGCAATCAGCCCCAGCATTTT.

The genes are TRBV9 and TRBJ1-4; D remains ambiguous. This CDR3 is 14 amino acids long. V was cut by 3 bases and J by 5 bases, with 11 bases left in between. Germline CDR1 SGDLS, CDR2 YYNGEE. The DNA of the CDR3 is TGTGCCAGCAGCGGCCCCGCGAGGAATGAAAAACTGTTTTTT. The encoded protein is CASSGPARNEKLFF.

The CDR3 sequence is CASSPRTLGTYGYTF. CDR3 DNA sequence: TGTGCCAGCAGCCCCCGGACACTTGGCACCTATGGCTACACCTTC. The V gene is TRBV11-3, the J gene TRBJ1-2; possibly TRBD1 for D (5 bases). Between the trimmed V and J ends, which lost 5 bases and 4 bases, there was a span of 17 bases. Looked up from germline, CDR1 is SGHNT and CDR2 is YENEEA. The CDR3 is 15 residues long.

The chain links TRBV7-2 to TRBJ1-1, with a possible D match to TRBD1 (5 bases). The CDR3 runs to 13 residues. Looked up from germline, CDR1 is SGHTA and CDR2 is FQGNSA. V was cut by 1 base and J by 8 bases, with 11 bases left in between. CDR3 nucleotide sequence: TGTGCCAGCAGCTTAGGTGTGGGACCCGAAGCTTTCTTT. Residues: CASSLGVGPEAFF.

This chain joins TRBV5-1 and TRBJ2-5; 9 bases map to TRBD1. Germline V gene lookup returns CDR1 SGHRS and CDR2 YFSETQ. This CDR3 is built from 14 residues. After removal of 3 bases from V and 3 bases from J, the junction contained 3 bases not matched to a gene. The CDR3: CASSWDRAEETQYF. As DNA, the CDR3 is TGCGCCAGCAGCTGGGACAGGGCAGAAGAGACCCAGTACTTC. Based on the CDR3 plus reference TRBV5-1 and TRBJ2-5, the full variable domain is KAGVTQTPRYLIKTRGQQVTLSCSPISGHRSVSWYQQTPGQGLQFLFEYFSETQRNKGNFPGRFSGRQFSNSRSEMNVSTLELGDSALYLCASSWDRAEETQYFGPGTRLLVL.

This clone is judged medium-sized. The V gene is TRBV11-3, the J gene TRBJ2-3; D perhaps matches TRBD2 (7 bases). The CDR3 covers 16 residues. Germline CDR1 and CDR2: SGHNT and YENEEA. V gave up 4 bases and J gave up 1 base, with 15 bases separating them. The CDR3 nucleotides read TGTGCCAGCAGCTCGATTGGGGGGGCGGGCACAGATACGCAGTATTTT. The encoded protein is CASSSIGGAGTDTQYF.

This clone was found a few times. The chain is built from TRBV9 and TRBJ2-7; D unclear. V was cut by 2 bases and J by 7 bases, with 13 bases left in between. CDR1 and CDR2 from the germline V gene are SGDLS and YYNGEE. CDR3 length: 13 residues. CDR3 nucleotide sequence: TGTGCCAGCAGCGTCTCAGGTTTGGGGGAGCAGTACTTC. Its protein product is CASSVSGLGEQYF.

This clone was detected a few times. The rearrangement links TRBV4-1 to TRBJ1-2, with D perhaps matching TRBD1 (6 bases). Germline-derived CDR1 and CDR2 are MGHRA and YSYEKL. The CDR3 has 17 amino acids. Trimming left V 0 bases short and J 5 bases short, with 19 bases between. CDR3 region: CASSQEADSGKPYGYTF. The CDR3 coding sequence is TGCGCCAGCAGCCAAGAAGCGGACAGCGGGAAACCATATGGCTACACCTTC.

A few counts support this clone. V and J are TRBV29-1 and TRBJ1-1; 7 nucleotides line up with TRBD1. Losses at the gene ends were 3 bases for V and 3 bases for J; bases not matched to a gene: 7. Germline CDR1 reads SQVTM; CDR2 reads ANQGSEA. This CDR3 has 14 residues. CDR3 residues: CSVEARQGDTEAFF. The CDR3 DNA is TGCAGCGTTGAGGCCAGACAGGGTGACACTGAAGCTTTCTTT. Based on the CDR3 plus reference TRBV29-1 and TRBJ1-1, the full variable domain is SAVISQKPSRDICQRGTSLTIQCQVDSQVTMMFWYRQQPGQSLTLIATANQGSEATYESGFVIDKFPISRPNLTFSTLTVSNMSPEDSSIYLCSVEARQGDTEAFFGQGTRLTVV.

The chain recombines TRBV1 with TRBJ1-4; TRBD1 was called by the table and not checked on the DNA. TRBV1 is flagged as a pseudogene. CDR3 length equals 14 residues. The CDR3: CASSNGQGAEKLFF. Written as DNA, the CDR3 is TGCGCCAGCAGCAACGGACAGGGGGCTGAAAAACTGTTTTTT.

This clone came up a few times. The chain's CDR3 is CATGFGGSGNTIYF. CDR3 DNA: TGTGCCACGGGGTTCGGGGGATCTGGAAACACCATATATTTT. J is TRBJ1-3 and V is TRBV15, with D perhaps TRBD1 (5 bases). Germline V gene lookup returns CDR1 LNHNV and CDR2 YYDKDF (reference sequence). Trimming stripped 9 bases from V and 1 base from J, with 13 bases between. The CDR3 sequence is 14 residues long. The full variable domain, with the rest looked up from reference TRBV15 and TRBJ1-3, is DAMVIQNPRYQVTQFGKPVTLSCSQTLNHNVMYWYQQKSSQAPKLLFHYYDKDFNNEADTPDNFQSRRPNTSFCFLDIRSPGLGDTAMYLCATGFGGSGNTIYFGEGSWLTVV.

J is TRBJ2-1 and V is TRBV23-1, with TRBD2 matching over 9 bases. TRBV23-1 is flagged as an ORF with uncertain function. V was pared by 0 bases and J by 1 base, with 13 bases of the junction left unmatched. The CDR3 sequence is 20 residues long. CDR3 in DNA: TGCGCCAGCAGTCAATCCAGGAACCGTAGCGGGGGCGCTTCCTACAATGAGCAGTTCTTC. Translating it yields CASSQSRNRSGGASYNEQFF.

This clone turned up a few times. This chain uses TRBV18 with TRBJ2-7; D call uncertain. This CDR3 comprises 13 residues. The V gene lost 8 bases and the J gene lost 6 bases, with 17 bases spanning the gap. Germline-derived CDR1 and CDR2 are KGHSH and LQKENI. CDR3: CASDSFTLREQYF. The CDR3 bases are TGTGCCAGCGATTCCTTTACACTACGCGAGCAGTACTTC.

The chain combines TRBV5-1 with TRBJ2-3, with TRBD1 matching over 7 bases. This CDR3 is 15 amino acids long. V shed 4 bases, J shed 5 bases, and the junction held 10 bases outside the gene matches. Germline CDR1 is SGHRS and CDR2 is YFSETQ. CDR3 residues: CASSILGRGRDTQYF. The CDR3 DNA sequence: TGCGCCAGCAGCATTTTGGGTAGGGGGCGAGATACGCAGTATTTT.

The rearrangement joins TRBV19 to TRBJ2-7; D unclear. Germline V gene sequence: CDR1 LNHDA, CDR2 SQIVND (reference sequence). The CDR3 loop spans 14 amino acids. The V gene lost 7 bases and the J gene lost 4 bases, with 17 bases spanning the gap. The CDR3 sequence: CASNNGPGQYEQYF. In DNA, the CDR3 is TGTGCCAGTAACAACGGACCCGGGCAGTACGAGCAGTACTTC.

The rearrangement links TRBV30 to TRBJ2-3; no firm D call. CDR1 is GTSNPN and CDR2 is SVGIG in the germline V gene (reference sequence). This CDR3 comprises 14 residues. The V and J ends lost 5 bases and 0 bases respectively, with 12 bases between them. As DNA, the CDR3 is TGTGCCTGGTTGGACCCCTCTAGCACAGATACGCAGTATTTT. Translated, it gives CAWLDPSSTDTQYF.